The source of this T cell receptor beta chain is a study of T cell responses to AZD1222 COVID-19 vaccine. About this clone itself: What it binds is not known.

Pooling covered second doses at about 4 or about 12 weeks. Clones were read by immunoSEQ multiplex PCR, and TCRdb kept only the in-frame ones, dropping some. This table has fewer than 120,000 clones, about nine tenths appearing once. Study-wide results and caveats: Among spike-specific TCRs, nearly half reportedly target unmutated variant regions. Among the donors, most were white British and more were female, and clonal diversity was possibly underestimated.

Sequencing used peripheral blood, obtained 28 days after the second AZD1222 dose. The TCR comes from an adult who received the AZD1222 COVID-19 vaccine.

CDR3 in DNA: TGTGCTAGTGGTTTGGTCTTTGGCAGTCTTTTCCAAGAGACCCAGTACTTC. Protein sequence: CASGLVFGSLFQETQYF. This sequence joins TRBV12-5 and TRBJ2-5; no clear D. CDR1 LGHNT and CDR2 FRNRAP come from the germline V gene. V shed 0 bases and J shed 1 base, with 15 bases lying between them. This CDR3 spans 17 amino acids.